A selection of T cell receptor beta chains follows, all from one sample in a study of blood T cell repertoires in COVID-19. The assay was immunoSEQ multiplex PCR, and TCRdb's table has in-frame clones only and misses some. The top ten clones hold 2.1% of a sample with roughly 260,000 clones, roughly 84% of them seen once. Sequenced sample: peripheral blood. Receptors originate from a middle-aged woman who had recovered from COVID-19. Each CDR3 is given with its conserved first and last residue. Fields, in order: D gene, clone size, V gene, J gene, CDR3 DNA, CDR3 protein. D genes are given only for firm matches. Rows give clone size only sometimes, using once, few, many, or a class for an expanded clone.

d_gene: .
abundance: once
v_gene: TRBV12-3/TRBV12-4
j_gene: TRBJ2-7
CDR3nt: TGTGCCAGCAGTTTCCACTACGAGCAGTACTTC
CDR3aa: CASSFHYEQYF

d_gene: TRBD1
abundance: few
v_gene: TRBV11-3
j_gene: TRBJ2-5
CDR3nt: TGTGCCAGCAGCCCCACAGGGGTGGGCGAGACCCAGTACTTC
CDR3aa: CASSPTGVGETQYF

d_gene: TRBD1
abundance: .
v_gene: TRBV15
j_gene: TRBJ1-2
CDR3nt: TGTGCCACCAGCTCCCCGCGCGGGACAGGGAATTATGGCTACACCTTC
CDR3aa: CATSSPRGTGNYGYTF

d_gene: TRBD1
abundance: .
v_gene: TRBV5-4
j_gene: TRBJ1-2
CDR3nt: TGTGCCAGCAGCTTGAAGGGACAGGAGTATGGCTACACCTTC
CDR3aa: CASSLKGQEYGYTF

d_gene: .
abundance: .
v_gene: TRBV7-9
j_gene: TRBJ2-7
CDR3nt: TGTGCCAGCAGCTTAGCCGAGGGAGGAGTCGCGGGCTCCCTCTACGAGCAGTACTTC
CDR3aa: CASSLAEGGVAGSLYEQYF

d_gene: TRBD2
abundance: .
v_gene: TRBV9
j_gene: TRBJ2-1
CDR3nt: TGTGCCAGCAGCGACCCCTACCTAGCGGGAGGTCCCGGTGAGCAGTTCTTC
CDR3aa: CASSDPYLAGGPGEQFF

d_gene: .
abundance: once
v_gene: TRBV7-2
j_gene: TRBJ1-6
CDR3nt: TGTGCCAGCAGCAGCGCCCTGGGAGGGGTTGCCTATAATTCACCCCTCCACTTT
CDR3aa: CASSSALGGVAYNSPLHF

d_gene: TRBD1
abundance: few
v_gene: TRBV5-4
j_gene: TRBJ2-5
CDR3nt: TGTGCCAGCCGAGAGGCCGGGACAGGGGGTGAGACCCAGTACTTC
CDR3aa: CASREAGTGGETQYF

d_gene: .
abundance: .
v_gene: TRBV10-3
j_gene: TRBJ2-7
CDR3nt: TGTGCCATCAATGAGGGCATTCACTCCTACGAGCAGTACTTC
CDR3aa: CAINEGIHSYEQYF

d_gene: TRBD2
abundance: .
v_gene: TRBV2
j_gene: TRBJ2-7
CDR3nt: TGTGCCAGCAAAGGGTTAGCGGGAGGAGGCGAGCAGTACTTC
CDR3aa: CASKGLAGGGEQYF

d_gene: .
abundance: .
v_gene: TRBV19
j_gene: TRBJ1-3
CDR3nt: TGTGCCAGTAGTATATTGGGAGCCCCCTCTGGAAACACCATATATTTT
CDR3aa: CASSILGAPSGNTIYF

d_gene: .
abundance: once
v_gene: TRBV28
j_gene: TRBJ1-2
CDR3nt: TGTGCCAGCAGTTTTGTCTTTTCCCAGGGGCGTGGCTACACCTTC
CDR3aa: CASSFVFSQGRGYTF

d_gene: TRBD1
abundance: .
v_gene: TRBV11-3
j_gene: TRBJ1-1
CDR3nt: TGTGCCAGCAGCTTAGGGTACAGGGGGCGATCTGAAGCTTTCTTT
CDR3aa: CASSLGYRGRSEAFF

d_gene: .
abundance: .
v_gene: TRBV19
j_gene: TRBJ1-1
CDR3nt: TGTGCCAGTAGTCTGGGCTTAAACACTGAAGCTTTCTTT
CDR3aa: CASSLGLNTEAFF

d_gene: .
abundance: .
v_gene: TRBV13
j_gene: TRBJ2-2
CDR3nt: TGTGCCAGCAGCTTGGGGGGAGTGAACGGGGAGCTGTTTTTT
CDR3aa: CASSLGGVNGELFF

d_gene: TRBD1
abundance: .
v_gene: TRBV23-1
j_gene: TRBJ1-5
CDR3nt: TGCGCCAGCCACGGACAGGCGCTTCATCAGCCCCAGCATTTT
CDR3aa: CASHGQALHQPQHF

d_gene: .
abundance: .
v_gene: TRBV5-1
j_gene: TRBJ2-2
CDR3nt: TGCGCCAGCAGGCACAGGGAAACCGGGGAGCTGTTTTTT
CDR3aa: CASRHRETGELFF

d_gene: TRBD1
abundance: .
v_gene: TRBV7-9
j_gene: TRBJ2-2
CDR3nt: TGTGCCACCTTCACACCGGGACAGGACACCGGGGAGCTGTTTTTT
CDR3aa: CATFTPGQDTGELFF

d_gene: .
abundance: .
v_gene: TRBV4-1
j_gene: TRBJ2-2
CDR3nt: TGCGCCAGCAGCCAAGGATATTCACAGGGAAGGGGGGAGCTGTTTTTT
CDR3aa: CASSQGYSQGRGELFF

d_gene: TRBD1
abundance: few
v_gene: TRBV6-5
j_gene: TRBJ2-1
CDR3nt: TGTGCCAGCAGTTACAACAGGGGAAGGTACAATGAGCAGTTCTTC
CDR3aa: CASSYNRGRYNEQFF

d_gene: .
abundance: .
v_gene: TRBV19
j_gene: TRBJ1-3
CDR3nt: TGTGCCAGTAGTATATCGGTAGCGGGCAGGGGAGGATCTGGAAACACCATATATTTT
CDR3aa: CASSISVAGRGGSGNTIYF

d_gene: TRBD2
abundance: .
v_gene: TRBV5-4
j_gene: TRBJ2-5
CDR3nt: TGTGCCAGCAGCACCGGGACTAGCGGGAGGGTCCCCAAGACCCAGTACTTC
CDR3aa: CASSTGTSGRVPKTQYF